These T cell receptor beta chains were read from a single sample in a study of blood T cell repertoires in COVID-19. Profiled with immunoSEQ multiplex PCR; TCRdb holds only in-frame clones, not every one. The sample lists about 210,000 clones, 75% to 85% occurring once. Source material: peripheral blood. These receptors all stem from a woman in her 70s with COVID-19, enrolled during active disease. CDR3s leave out the opening cysteine and the closing phenylalanine or tryptophan. Each record gives: CDR3 protein, D gene, J gene, V gene. The D gene is left open where the match is weak.

CDR3 protein: ATSRAPLRNTDTQY
D gene: NA
J gene: TRBJ2-3
V gene: TRBV15

CDR3 protein: ASSPQTGNYGYT
D gene: NA
J gene: TRBJ1-2
V gene: TRBV18

CDR3 protein: ASTSAGQGWANEKLF
D gene: TRBD1
J gene: TRBJ1-4
V gene: TRBV25-1

CDR3 protein: ASSQLAGGADTQY
D gene: TRBD2
J gene: TRBJ2-3
V gene: TRBV4-3

CDR3 protein: ASSSTRETQY
D gene: NA
J gene: TRBJ2-5
V gene: TRBV7-2

CDR3 protein: ASSFAGSIGQPQH
D gene: NA
J gene: TRBJ1-5
V gene: TRBV7-2

CDR3 protein: ASSLSQRMQPQH
D gene: NA
J gene: TRBJ1-5
V gene: TRBV28

CDR3 protein: ASSPGTGREQY
D gene: TRBD1
J gene: TRBJ2-7
V gene: TRBV6-6

CDR3 protein: ASSERDRGYEQY
D gene: TRBD1
J gene: TRBJ2-7
V gene: TRBV6-1

CDR3 protein: ASSFGRMNIQY
D gene: NA
J gene: TRBJ2-4
V gene: TRBV7-2

CDR3 protein: ASSAFGQGNTEAF
D gene: NA
J gene: TRBJ1-1
V gene: TRBV5-1

CDR3 protein: ASRFTGSGEQF
D gene: NA
J gene: TRBJ2-1
V gene: TRBV11-2

CDR3 protein: ATSDPGTGSNQPQH
D gene: TRBD1
J gene: TRBJ1-5
V gene: TRBV24-1

CDR3 protein: ASSPQVAEANEQF
D gene: NA
J gene: TRBJ2-1
V gene: TRBV18

CDR3 protein: ASSALGNYGYT
D gene: NA
J gene: TRBJ1-2
V gene: TRBV9

CDR3 protein: ASSLRVAYEQY
D gene: NA
J gene: TRBJ2-7
V gene: TRBV3-1/TRBV3-2

CDR3 protein: ASTAPNRGLQF
D gene: TRBD1
J gene: TRBJ2-1
V gene: TRBV12-3/TRBV12-4

CDR3 protein: AWTGQGNQPQH
D gene: TRBD1
J gene: TRBJ1-5
V gene: TRBV30

CDR3 protein: ASSSGQSYNEQF
D gene: NA
J gene: TRBJ2-1
V gene: TRBV5-1

CDR3 protein: ASSSGGMGTGELF
D gene: TRBD1
J gene: TRBJ2-2
V gene: TRBV28

CDR3 protein: ASQVQGRAGNTIY
D gene: NA
J gene: TRBJ1-3
V gene: TRBV28

CDR3 protein: ASSLRGTGASYEQY
D gene: TRBD1
J gene: TRBJ2-7
V gene: TRBV5-8

CDR3 protein: ASSPNAGFDEQY
D gene: NA
J gene: TRBJ2-7
V gene: TRBV7-3

CDR3 protein: SVPIRTGKDYGYT
D gene: TRBD1
J gene: TRBJ1-2
V gene: TRBV29-1

CDR3 protein: ASSQDGQTVSFSRDQPQH
D gene: NA
J gene: TRBJ1-5
V gene: TRBV14

CDR3 protein: ASSYSLGRVVGNEQF
D gene: TRBD2
J gene: TRBJ2-1
V gene: TRBV6-2/TRBV6-3

CDR3 protein: SVAATSGRAYEQF
D gene: TRBD2
J gene: TRBJ2-1
V gene: TRBV29-1

CDR3 protein: ASSQIGNYGYT
D gene: NA
J gene: TRBJ1-2
V gene: TRBV7-9

CDR3 protein: ASSLAGREGQYNEQF
D gene: TRBD2
J gene: TRBJ2-1
V gene: TRBV7-8

CDR3 protein: ASSLAGAGYNEQF
D gene: TRBD2
J gene: TRBJ2-1
V gene: TRBV5-6

CDR3 protein: ASSYRGSKNIQY
D gene: NA
J gene: TRBJ2-4
V gene: TRBV6-5

CDR3 protein: ASSAGNSYNEQF
D gene: NA
J gene: TRBJ2-1
V gene: TRBV5-1

CDR3 protein: AWCPGTSGYNEQF
D gene: TRBD2
J gene: TRBJ2-1
V gene: TRBV30

CDR3 protein: SASRRERSYEQY
D gene: NA
J gene: TRBJ2-7
V gene: TRBV20-1

CDR3 protein: ATSDPARGGTQPQH
D gene: NA
J gene: TRBJ1-5
V gene: TRBV24-1

CDR3 protein: ASSSGIGSQPQH
D gene: NA
J gene: TRBJ1-5
V gene: TRBV6-5

CDR3 protein: ATTAPGLAGVAGELF
D gene: TRBD2
J gene: TRBJ2-2
V gene: TRBV5-1

CDR3 protein: ASSQRGPQGTEAF
D gene: NA
J gene: TRBJ1-1
V gene: TRBV3-1/TRBV3-2

CDR3 protein: ASSFNTGTELDSPLH
D gene: TRBD1
J gene: TRBJ1-6
V gene: TRBV5-4

CDR3 protein: SVVGAGGGTGELF
D gene: TRBD2
J gene: TRBJ2-2
V gene: TRBV29-1

CDR3 protein: ASSLNRGNEQY
D gene: TRBD1
J gene: TRBJ2-7
V gene: TRBV7-8

CDR3 protein: ASSERGLGKTQY
D gene: NA
J gene: TRBJ2-5
V gene: TRBV2

CDR3 protein: ASRPPSGNYGYT
D gene: NA
J gene: TRBJ1-2
V gene: TRBV28

CDR3 protein: ASSGAQETQY
D gene: NA
J gene: TRBJ2-5
V gene: TRBV27

CDR3 protein: ASSIDLLAGFDEQY
D gene: TRBD2
J gene: TRBJ2-7
V gene: TRBV19

CDR3 protein: ASSYNRDQPQH
D gene: NA
J gene: TRBJ1-5
V gene: TRBV5-6

CDR3 protein: ASSQYGSRGADTQY
D gene: TRBD2
J gene: TRBJ2-3
V gene: TRBV3-1/TRBV3-2

CDR3 protein: ASSPDRGLYNEQF
D gene: TRBD1
J gene: TRBJ2-1
V gene: TRBV18

CDR3 protein: ASSHRADTEAF
D gene: NA
J gene: TRBJ1-1
V gene: TRBV28

CDR3 protein: AWRETGGSTDTQY
D gene: TRBD1
J gene: TRBJ2-3
V gene: TRBV30

CDR3 protein: ASSPTGGQGTQY
D gene: TRBD1
J gene: TRBJ2-5
V gene: TRBV7-9

CDR3 protein: ASSRGDIRNTEAF
D gene: NA
J gene: TRBJ1-1
V gene: TRBV27

CDR3 protein: ASSLAGGGRLANYGYT
D gene: NA
J gene: TRBJ1-2
V gene: TRBV5-5

CDR3 protein: ASSDGRVDEKLF
D gene: NA
J gene: TRBJ1-4
V gene: TRBV2

CDR3 protein: ASTTREGNQPQH
D gene: NA
J gene: TRBJ1-5
V gene: TRBV6-5